The source of this T cell receptor beta chain is a study of beta chain features in type 1 diabetes. The CDR3 consists of 17 residues. With V trimmed by 4 bases and J by 2 bases, 7 bases remained unmatched. Germline CDR1 is SGDLS and CDR2 is YYNGEE. Expressed TCRB transcripts were sequenced, since all the RNA that had been isolated was reverse transcribed. TCRdb keeps only in-frame clones here, not all; method: immunoSEQ multiplex PCR. Here the sample spans roughly 300,000 clones, around 15% being singletons. This clone was found many times. The chain carries TRBV9 and TRBJ2-7, with 15 positions matching TRBD2. Sequencing input: central memory CD4+ T cells from blood. The TCR was taken from a man aged 25-45 years in good health. The CDR3 loop is CASSHGTSGGSTYEQYF. Here the CDR3 DNA reads TGTGCCAGCAGCCACGGGACTAGCGGGGGGAGTACCTACGAGCAGTACTTC.